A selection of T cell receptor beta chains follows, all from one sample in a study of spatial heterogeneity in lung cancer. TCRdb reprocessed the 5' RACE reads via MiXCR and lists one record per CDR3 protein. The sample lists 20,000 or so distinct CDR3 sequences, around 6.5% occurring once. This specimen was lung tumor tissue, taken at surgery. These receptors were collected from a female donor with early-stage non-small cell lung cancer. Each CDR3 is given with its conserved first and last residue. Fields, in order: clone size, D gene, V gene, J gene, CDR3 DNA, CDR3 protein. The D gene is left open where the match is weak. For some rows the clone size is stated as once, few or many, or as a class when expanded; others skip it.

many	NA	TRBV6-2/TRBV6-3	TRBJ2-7	TGTGCCAGCAGTTACGGGGAATCCCACGTCCGGTGGGGCTACGAGCAGTACTTC	CASSYGESHVRWGYEQYF
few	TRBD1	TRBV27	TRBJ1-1	TGTGCCAGCAGTCCGAGACAGGGGGCAAGAACTGAAGCTTTCTTT	CASSPRQGARTEAFF
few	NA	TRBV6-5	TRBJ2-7	TGTGCCAGCAGCTCCCCGCCCGACAGTACCTACGAGCAGTACTTC	CASSSPPDSTYEQYF
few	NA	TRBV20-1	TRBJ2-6	TGCAGTGCTCAACATGGGGCCAACGTCCTGACTTTC	CSAQHGANVLTF
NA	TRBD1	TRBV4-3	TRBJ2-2	TGCGCCAGCAGCCAAACAGGGGTCCGGGAGCTGTTTTTT	CASSQTGVRELFF
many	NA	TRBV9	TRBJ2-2	TGTGCCAGCAGCCGTCGCGTTGTCCAGTCCGGCACCGGGGAGCTGTTTTTT	CASSRRVVQSGTGELFF
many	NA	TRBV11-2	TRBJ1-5	TGTGCCAGCAGCTCTGGACTGAATAGCAATCAGCCCCAGCATTTT	CASSSGLNSNQPQHF
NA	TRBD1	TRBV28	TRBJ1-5	TGTGCCAGCAGTTCCGGACAGGGCTGGGGGCCCCAGCATTTT	CASSSGQGWGPQHF
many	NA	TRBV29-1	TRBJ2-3	TGCAGCGCCCGGGGCGGCAGGGGCAGTTTCACAGATACGCAGTATTTT	CSARGGRGSFTDTQYF
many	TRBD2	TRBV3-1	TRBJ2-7	TGTGCCAGCAGCCGACCACTAGCGGGTGGCTACGAGCAGTACTTC	CASSRPLAGGYEQYF
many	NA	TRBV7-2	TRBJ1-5	TGTGCCAGCAGCTTATACGGGGGCGTAAGCAATCAGCCCCAGCATTTT	CASSLYGGVSNQPQHF
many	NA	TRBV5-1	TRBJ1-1	TGCGCCAGCAGCTTGGCTCTTAACACTGAAGCTTTCTTT	CASSLALNTEAFF
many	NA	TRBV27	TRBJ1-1	TGTGCCAGCTTAATGAGGGCCACTACTATCGGTGAAGCTTTCTTT	CASLMRATTIGEAFF
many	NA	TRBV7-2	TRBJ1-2	TGTGCCAGCAGCTCGAGGTTGGGGGCTAACTATGGCTACACCTTC	CASSSRLGANYGYTF
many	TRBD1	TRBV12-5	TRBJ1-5	TGTGCTAGTTCTCGACAGGGCGAGCATCAGCCCCAGCATTTT	CASSRQGEHQPQHF
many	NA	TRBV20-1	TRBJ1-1	TGCAGTGCTAGAGATGGGGCAGCGGGGAGCACTGAAGCTTTCTTT	CSARDGAAGSTEAFF
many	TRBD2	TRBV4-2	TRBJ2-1	TGTGCCAGCAGCCAAGATTTGGCCTTTGGCGGGAGGGCCTCTGAGCAGTTCTTC	CASSQDLAFGGRASEQFF
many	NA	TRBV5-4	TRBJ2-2	TGTGCCAGCAGCCCGGTAGGGGTCACCGGGGAGCTGTTTTTT	CASSPVGVTGELFF
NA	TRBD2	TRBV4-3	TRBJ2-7	TGCGCCAGCAGCCAAGCTAGCGGGAGCTCCTACGAGCAGTACTTC	CASSQASGSSYEQYF
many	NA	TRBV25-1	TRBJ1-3	TGTGCCAGCAGTGACCCCCAAATGACGGGAAACTCTGGAAACACCATATATTTT	CASSDPQMTGNSGNTIYF
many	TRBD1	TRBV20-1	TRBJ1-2	TGCAGTGCTAGAGCGGGACAGGCTTTTGATGGCTACACCTTC	CSARAGQAFDGYTF
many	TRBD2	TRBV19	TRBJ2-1	TGTGCCAGTAGTGCTGGACTAGCGGGACCTTACAATGAGCAGTTCTTC	CASSAGLAGPYNEQFF
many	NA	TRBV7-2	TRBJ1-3	TGTGCCAGCAGATCCTCCCCCCAGGGGTCCATATATTTT	CASRSSPQGSIYF
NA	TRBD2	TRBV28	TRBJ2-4	TGTGCCAGCAGTTTAGGGACTAGCGCATTAAACATTCAGTACTTC	CASSLGTSALNIQYF
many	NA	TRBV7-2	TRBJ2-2	TGTGCCAGCAGCTTAACGAGATACCGGGAGCTGTTTTTT	CASSLTRYRELFF
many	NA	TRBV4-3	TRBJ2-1	TGCGCCAGCGGACGGGACTCTAACAATGAGCAGTTCTTC	CASGRDSNNEQFF
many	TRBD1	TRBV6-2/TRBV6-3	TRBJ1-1	TGTGCCAGCAGTTTTAAGACAGGGTGGTACACTGAAGCTTTCTTT	CASSFKTGWYTEAFF
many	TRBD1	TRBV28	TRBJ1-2	TGTGCCAGCAGTACGACGGGACAGGGTGGTGGCTACACCTTC	CASSTTGQGGGYTF
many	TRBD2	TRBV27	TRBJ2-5	TGTGCCAGCAGTTTAACGGGAGGGCGGGAGACCCAGTACTTC	CASSLTGGRETQYF
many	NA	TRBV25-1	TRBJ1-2	TGTGCCAGCAGTGAAGACAGCCGCCCCTTGTATGGCTACACCTTC	CASSEDSRPLYGYTF
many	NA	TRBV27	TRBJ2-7	TGTGCCAGCAGCACCCGGATAGGCGAGCAGTACTTC	CASSTRIGEQYF
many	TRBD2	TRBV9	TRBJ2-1	TGTGCCAGCACGGGGGGTGGCGGGATTTATGATGAGCAGTTCTTC	CASTGGGGIYDEQFF
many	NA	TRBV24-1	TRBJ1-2	TGTGCCACCAGTGATATACAGACTAACTATGGCTACACCTTC	CATSDIQTNYGYTF
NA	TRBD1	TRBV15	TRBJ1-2	TGTGCCACCAGAAATGACAGGGGCTATCCCGCTAACTATGGCTACACCTTC	CATRNDRGYPANYGYTF
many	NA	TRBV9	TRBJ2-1	TGTGCCAGCAGCGCTCGAGGGGGAAACCCTTACAATGAGCAGTTCTTC	CASSARGGNPYNEQFF
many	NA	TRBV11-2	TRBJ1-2	TGTGCCAGCAGCTTAGTAACAGGTGCTTACAACTATGGCTACACCTTC	CASSLVTGAYNYGYTF
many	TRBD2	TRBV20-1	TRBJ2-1	TGCAGTGCCCAACAAGGGGTTGGGGACTACGAATACAATGAGCAGTTCTTC	CSAQQGVGDYEYNEQFF
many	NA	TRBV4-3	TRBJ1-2	TGCGCCAGCAGCCAAGGGGTCGGGAGGGGCGGTGTGTTAACCTATGGCTACACCTTC	CASSQGVGRGGVLTYGYTF